This T cell receptor (beta chain) was identified in a study of identical twins. With 5 bases removed from V and 4 bases from J, the gap between germline ends came to 17 bases. CDR1 and CDR2 (germline): MGHRA, YSYEKL. The CDR3 spans 15 residues. This clonotype came up many times. Its antigen is as yet unknown. Study results and caveats: Weaker excess sharing between twins was seen in beta out-of-frame sequences. Conclusions relied on cross-sectional statistical analysis, not following the same donors. Models, which agreed with sharing between unrelated individuals, nonetheless underestimated the out-of-frame TCR alpha sharing seen in monozygotic twins. Analyses of zero insertions could, in part, be confounded by invariant MAIT and iNKT cells.

TCRdb fed the 5' RACE reads into MiXCR, producing one record per CDR3 protein. The sample holds 400,000 or so distinct CDR3 sequences, roughly 9% seen once. Sequencing input: naive T cells sorted from blood. The clonotype originates from a woman aged 50 to 60 in good health. The rearrangement links TRBV4-1 to TRBJ1-2; D is possibly TRBD1 (6 bases). In nucleotides, the CDR3 is TGCGCCAGCAGCGGCCGGGACACGAATTTCTATGGCTACACCTTC. It yields the protein CASSGRDTNFYGYTF.